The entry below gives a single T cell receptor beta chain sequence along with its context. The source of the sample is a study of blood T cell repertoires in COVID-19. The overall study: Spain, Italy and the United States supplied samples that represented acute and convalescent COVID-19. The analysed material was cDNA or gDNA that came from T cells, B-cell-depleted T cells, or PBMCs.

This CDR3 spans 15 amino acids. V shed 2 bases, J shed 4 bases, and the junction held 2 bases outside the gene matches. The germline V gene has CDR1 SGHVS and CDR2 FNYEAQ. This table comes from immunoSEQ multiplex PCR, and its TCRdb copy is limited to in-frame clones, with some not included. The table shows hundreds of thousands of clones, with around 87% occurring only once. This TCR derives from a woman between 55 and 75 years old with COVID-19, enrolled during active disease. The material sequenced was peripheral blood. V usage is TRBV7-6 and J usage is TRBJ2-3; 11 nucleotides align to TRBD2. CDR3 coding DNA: TGTGCCAGCAGCTTAAGTAGCGGGGGGGCAGATACGCAGTATTTT. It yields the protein CASSLSSGGADTQYF.